These 9 T cell receptor beta chains were sequenced from one sample in a study of blood T cell repertoires in COVID-19. Generated by immunoSEQ multiplex PCR, the TCRdb table keeps only in-frame clones and is missing some. The table records more than 300,000 clones, approximately 91% of them present only once. The sequencing sample was made of PBMCs or T cells enriched from blood (not recorded which). The source of these receptors is a woman in her twenties or thirties who had been exposed to COVID-19.

The chain recombines TRBV5-4 with TRBJ2-5; maybe TRBD2 (6 bases). V was cut by 4 bases and J by 5 bases, with 12 bases left in between. Germline V CDR1 and CDR2: SGHNT, YYREEE (reference sequence). This CDR3 region has 13 residues. The CDR3 nucleotides read TGTGCCAGCAGCCCCAGGGAGGTGGAGACCCAGTACTTC. Protein product: CASSPREVETQYF.

This clone was counted a single time. The chain couples TRBV10-3 to TRBJ1-4; D perhaps matches TRBD1 (5 bases). The CDR3 contains 16 residues. With 5 bases removed from V and 0 bases from J, the gap between germline ends came to 13 bases. Germline V CDR1 and CDR2: ENHRY, SYGVKD. The CDR3 region is CAISPQGASTNEKLFF. CDR3 bases: TGTGCCATCAGTCCTCAGGGTGCCTCAACTAATGAAAAACTGTTTTTT.

The V gene is TRBV3-1 (or the pseudogene TRBV3-2), the J gene TRBJ2-3, with D tentatively TRBD2 (6 bases). The germline V gene has CDR1 LGHDT and CDR2 YNNKEL (reference sequence). The CDR3 totals 16 residues. V shed 1 base and J shed 0 bases, with 11 bases lying between them. The CDR3 DNA sequence: TGTGCCAGCAGCCAAGGATCGGGGACTAGCACAGATACGCAGTATTTT. Translating it yields CASSQGSGTSTDTQYF.

A few counts support this clone. V usage is TRBV11-2 and J usage is TRBJ2-4, with 11 positions matching TRBD2. The CDR3 loop spans 17 amino acids. V lost 3 bases and J lost 6; bases outside the gene matches: 10. Germline loops: CDR1 SGHAT, CDR2 FQNNGV. The CDR3: CASSFSGGARGSNIQYF. Written as DNA, the CDR3 is TGTGCCAGCAGCTTTAGCGGGGGGGCGAGGGGCTCAAACATTCAGTACTTC.

V and J are TRBV29-1 and TRBJ2-7; D is possibly TRBD1 (6 bases). The CDR3 sequence is 12 residues long. V lost 2 bases, J lost 7 bases, and 12 bases lay in between. Germline CDR1 reads SQVTM; CDR2 reads ANQGSEA. The CDR3 sequence is CSVETGGPEQYF. CDR3 in DNA: TGCAGCGTTGAAACTGGGGGCCCGGAGCAGTACTTC.

J is TRBJ1-1 and V is TRBV4-3; D possibly corresponds to TRBD1 (5 bases). Trimming cost V 3 bases and J 2 bases, with 16 bases left between them. Germline CDR1 LGHNA, CDR2 YSLEER. The CDR3 length is 16 residues. The CDR3 sequence is CASSQGSRVSNTEAFF. The DNA of the CDR3 is TGCGCCAGCAGCCAGGGATCCAGGGTTAGTAACACTGAAGCTTTCTTT.

The V gene is TRBV9, the J gene TRBJ1-1; D is perhaps TRBD1 (6 bases). This CDR3 is 13 amino acids long. The germline gives CDR1 SGDLS, CDR2 YYNGEE. V was shortened by 6 bases and J by 11 bases, with 20 bases between the two germline ends. CDR3: CASTRGVGTPAFF. CDR3 DNA: TGTGCCAGCACCAGGGGAGTCGGGACCCCTGCTTTCTTT. Complete variable domain (other parts from reference TRBV9 and TRBJ1-1): DSGVTQTPKHLITATGQRVTLRCSPRSGDLSVYWYQQSLDQGLQFLIQYYNGEERAKGNILERFSAQQFPDLHSELNLSSLELGDSALYFCASTRGVGTPAFFGQGTRLTVV.

The chain is built from TRBV5-1 and TRBJ2-2, with 8 nucleotides matching TRBD1. Losses at the gene ends were 0 bases for V and 7 bases for J; bases not matched to a gene: 8. This CDR3 has 16 residues. Looked up from germline, CDR1 is SGHRS and CDR2 is YFSETQ. This chain's CDR3 is CASSLAPGGGGGELFF. The CDR3 DNA reads as TGCGCCAGCAGCTTGGCCCCAGGGGGCGGCGGCGGGGAGCTGTTTTTT. The whole variable domain, filled in from reference TRBV5-1 and TRBJ2-2, reads KAGVTQTPRYLIKTRGQQVTLSCSPISGHRSVSWYQQTPGQGLQFLFEYFSETQRNKGNFPGRFSGRQFSNSRSEMNVSTLELGDSALYLCASSLAPGGGGGELFFGEGSRLTVL.

The gene calls are TRBV7-9 and TRBJ2-1; no definite D call. Trimming took 5 bases from V and 0 from J, leaving 17 bases between them. Germline-derived CDR1 and CDR2 are SEHNR and FQNEAQ (reference sequence). This CDR3 spans 17 amino acids. This CDR3 reads CASSPHPRVRSYNEQFF. As DNA, the CDR3 is TGTGCCAGCAGCCCACACCCCCGGGTCCGCTCCTACAATGAGCAGTTCTTC.